This TCR beta chain was recovered during a study of cytomegalovirus exposure and HLA in healthy donors. Study background: One earlier analysis, a look at approximately 190 million T cells, found about 100 million unique TCR beta sequences.

Comment on this clone: Antigen specificity is unknown.

Researchers ran the PCR with 60 Vbeta and 13 Jbeta primers. Clones were read by immunoSEQ multiplex PCR, and TCRdb kept only the in-frame ones, dropping some. The sample consists of some 200,000 clones, around 79% of them appearing once. Trimming cost V 5 bases and J 9 bases; bases outside gene matches: 9. Germline lookup yields CDR1 MNHEY and CDR2 SMNVEV (reference sequence). This CDR3 is 14 amino acids long. General study findings and limits: Earlier results showed most TCR beta V segments being productive about 87% or about 30% of the time. When a later analysis was performed, an Asian-associated ancestry cluster reportedly had fewer N-insertions than the roughly 700-donor mean.

Sequenced material: PBMCs. The V gene is TRBV27, the J gene TRBJ2-1; 8 bases match TRBD2. The receptor was isolated from a male donor in good health and CMV-seropositive. CDR3 DNA: TGTGCCAGCAGTGACGGGACTAGTCTACGTGAGCAGTTCTTC. Protein: CASSDGTSLREQFF.